The sample holds a few counts of the clone carrying this T cell receptor beta chain. Its cognate antigen is unknown. TCRdb re-called the 5' RACE reads with MiXCR, one entry per CDR3 protein. The sample lists 1.5 million to 2 million distinct CDR3 sequences; about 30% were seen once. The sample belongs to a study of identical twins. Study-level points and caveats: Out-of-frame alpha sequences common to twins were enriched for low generation probability. Among beta out-of-frame sequences, excess sharing between twins appeared weaker.

The clonotype originates from a newborn girl in good health. The sample consisted of cord blood.

Here the CDR3 reads CASRPTWTDNTGELFF. The CDR3 bases are TGTGCCAGCCGTCCCACGTGGACAGATAACACCGGGGAGCTGTTTTTT. J is TRBJ2-2 and V is TRBV4-2; D perhaps matches TRBD1 (6 bases). Germline lookup yields CDR1 LGHNA and CDR2 YNFKEQ. The CDR3 spans 16 residues. V was pared by 8 bases and J by 2 bases, with 18 bases between.